This T cell receptor (beta chain) was retrieved from a study of cytomegalovirus exposure and HLA in healthy donors. At the level of the study: An early release of data contained 75 million to 100 million unique TCRs, which came from HLA-typed donors.

In the PCR, 60 Vbeta and 13 Jbeta primers were used. Method: immunoSEQ multiplex PCR; TCRdb's copy keeps in-frame clones and lacks some. The data hold roughly 100,000 clones, with about an eighth observed a single time. The junction had 2 bases not matched to a gene; V was cut back by 7 bases and J by 1 base. The CDR3 covers 12 residues. Per the germline V gene, CDR1 is GTSNPN and CDR2 is SVGIG (reference sequence). In this sample, this clone turned up a few times. Antigen unknown. Overall study findings and caveats: Presence/absence comparisons presumed near-even sequencing depth among donors. In the analysis, some V segments, TRBV6-2 and TRBV6-3 included, were excluded as indistinguishable. As a later analysis showed, several of the most significant clusters appeared to be linked to common viral pathogens.

The TCR was taken from a man aged 35 to 55 in good health and CMV-seropositive. Material: PBMCs. The J gene is TRBJ2-5, the V gene TRBV30; 8 bases fit TRBD1. The CDR3 reads CAYGQGQETQYF. The DNA of the CDR3 is TGTGCCTACGGACAGGGCCAAGAGACCCAGTACTTC.